This TCR beta chain comes out of a study of siplizumab effects on memory and regulatory T cells. The V and J ends lost 5 bases and 2 bases respectively, with 16 bases between them. Per germline, CDR1 LNHNV and CDR2 YYDKDF (reference sequence). This CDR3 is built from 16 residues. The table came from immunoSEQ multiplex PCR; TCRdb's copy has only in-frame clones and leaves some out. The sample includes around 100,000 clones, 94% of them seen just once. Notes on this clone: What it binds is unknown.

Overall study results and limits: Contribution to the alloresponse seemed major for naive T cells, which also seemed more diverse than memory cells.

Sequenced: non-Treg CD4+ T cells sorted from blood. The TCR comes from a human donor in good health. The genes are TRBV15 and TRBJ1-5, with a possible D match to TRBD1 (5 bases). The CDR3 protein is CATSRRVSSRNQPQHF. CDR3 in DNA: TGTGCCACCAGCCGCAGGGTCAGTAGTCGCAATCAGCCCCAGCATTTT.